One sample yielded the 20 T cell receptor beta chains listed below, sequenced in a study of cytomegalovirus exposure and HLA in healthy donors. Both 60 Vbeta primers and 13 Jbeta primers went into the PCR. Generated by immunoSEQ multiplex PCR, the TCRdb table keeps only in-frame clones and is missing some. Of about 200,000 clones in the sample, 65% to 85% are singletons; the top ten hold about 1.8%. The sample taken for sequencing was PBMCs. The origin of the receptors is a man aged 35 to 55 in good health and CMV-seropositive.

This clone occurred once. The V gene is TRBV2, the J gene TRBJ2-1; no clear D. CDR3 length equals 13 residues. The germline V gene has CDR1 SNHLY and CDR2 FYNNEI. Trimming took off 5 bases at V and 7 bases at J, with 12 bases between the two ends. CDR3 sequence reads: CASSRPLRNEQFF. In DNA, the CDR3 is TGTGCCAGCAGTCGCCCCCTGCGGAATGAGCAGTTCTTC.

About this clone itself: Other DNA sequences within the sample encode an identical CDR3. The V call is TRBV27, the J call TRBJ2-7; 10 nucleotides agree with TRBD2. The CDR3 is 13 residues long. V trimming: 11 bases; J trimming: 2 bases; junction bases outside the gene matches: 6. Per germline, CDR1 MNHEY and CDR2 SMNVEV (reference sequence). The CDR3 reads CAVAGGGAYEQYF. The DNA for the CDR3 is TGTGCCGTAGCGGGAGGAGGGGCCTACGAGCAGTACTTC.

This clone was detected only once. The CDR3 loop reads CSGGRQASQPQHF. The CDR3 bases are TGCAGCGGTGGTAGACAGGCGAGCCAGCCCCAGCATTTT. The V call is TRBV29-1, the J call TRBJ1-5; a weak D match, TRBD1 (6 bases). CDR1 is SQVTM and CDR2 is ANQGSEA in the germline V gene. V lost 7 bases, J lost 7 bases, and 17 bases lay in between. The CDR3 contains 13 residues.

The V gene is TRBV14, the J gene TRBJ2-1, with TRBD2 matching 11 bases. CDR3 size: 15 residues. J was trimmed by 7 bases and V by 4 bases; bases with no gene match: 6. Germline V CDR1 and CDR2: SGHDN, FVKESK. This chain's CDR3 is CASSLLAGEGNEQFF. The DNA of the CDR3 is TGTGCCAGCAGCCTACTAGCGGGAGAGGGAAATGAGCAGTTCTTC.

J is TRBJ2-1 and V is TRBV15; 7 bases align to TRBD1. This CDR3 is built from 16 residues. With V trimmed by 4 bases and J by 5 bases, 11 bases remained unmatched. Germline V CDR1 and CDR2: LNHNV, YYDKDF (reference sequence). This CDR3 reads CATSTSGGFSNNEQFF. As DNA, the CDR3 is TGTGCCACCAGCACCTCAGGGGGTTTCTCGAACAATGAGCAGTTCTTC.

The chain joins TRBV6-5 to TRBJ2-3; tentatively, D is TRBD1 (6 bases). The CDR3 covers 16 residues. CDR1 is MNHEY and CDR2 is SVGAGI in the germline V gene. Trimming cost V 2 bases and J 3 bases, with 15 bases left between them. CDR3 DNA: TGTGCCAGCAGTTACGCAGCCGACGGACAGACAGATACGCAGTATTTT. It yields the protein CASSYAADGQTDTQYF.

The chain employs TRBV5-4 and TRBJ1-1; no clear D. Germline CDR1 and CDR2: SGHNT and YYREEE (reference sequence). This CDR3 is built from 13 residues. Trimming pared 3 bases from V and 5 bases from J, leaving 11 bases between. CDR3 in amino acids: CASSSGITTEAFF. The CDR3 DNA is TGTGCCAGCAGCTCGGGGATAACGACTGAAGCTTTCTTT.

This sequence joins TRBV5-1 and TRBJ2-2; 7 nucleotides line up with TRBD1. With V trimmed by 3 bases and J by 1 base, 6 bases remained unmatched. The CDR3 spans 16 residues. Looked up from germline, CDR1 is SGHRS and CDR2 is YFSETQ. Written as DNA, the CDR3 is TGCGCCAGCAGCTGGGGATCAGGGGGGAACACCGGGGAGCTGTTTTTT. Protein product: CASSWGSGGNTGELFF.

This clone was observed once. The J gene is TRBJ1-2, the V gene TRBV28; 8 bases line up with TRBD1. Germline assignment: CDR1 MDHEN and CDR2 SYDVKM. Unmatched junction bases numbered 13, after V lost 2 bases and J lost 5 bases. CDR3 length equals 17 residues. This CDR3 is CASSLPPGQVASYGYTF. CDR3 coding DNA: TGTGCCAGCAGTTTACCTCCGGGACAGGTTGCCAGTTATGGCTACACCTTC.

This chain uses TRBV5-6 with TRBJ2-6; D not resolved. V shed 0 bases and J shed 4 bases, with 11 bases lying between them. In germline, CDR1 is SGHDT, CDR2 YYEEEE. The CDR3 has 16 amino acids. CDR3 sequence (DNA): TGTGCCAGCAGCTTGGGGGCTGGGTCGGGGGCCAACGTCCTGACTTTC. Protein sequence: CASSLGAGSGANVLTF.

This chain uses TRBV28 with TRBJ1-5; 10 nucleotides line up with TRBD1. The CDR3 has 16 amino acids. Germline CDR1 MDHEN, CDR2 SYDVKM. The V and J ends lost 7 bases and 3 bases, in that order; junction bases with no gene match: 9. The CDR3 spells CASTSPGQGFNQPQHF. The CDR3 region has the DNA TGTGCCAGCACCTCCCCGGGACAGGGGTTCAATCAGCCCCAGCATTTT. Full variable domain (missing parts from reference TRBV28 and TRBJ1-5): DVKVTQSSRYLVKRTGEKVFLECVQDMDHENMFWYRQDPGLGLRLIYFSYDVKMKEKGDIPEGYSVSREKKERFSLILESASTNQTSMYLCASTSPGQGFNQPQHFGDGTRLSIL.

The chain links TRBV7-2 to TRBJ2-1; the match to TRBD2 covers 8 bases. The J segment lost 5 bases and the V segment lost 5 bases, leaving 8 bases of the junction unmatched. Germline V gene sequence: CDR1 SGHTA, CDR2 FQGNSA. This CDR3 is 15 amino acids long. In nucleotides, the CDR3 is TGTGCCAGCAGCCCCGACTCAGCGGGAGACAATGAGCAGTTCTTC. Its protein is CASSPDSAGDNEQFF.

J is TRBJ2-1 and V is TRBV19, with D possibly TRBD1 on 6 matching bases. V lost 4 bases and J lost 4, with 14 bases in between. CDR1 and CDR2 (germline): LNHDA, SQIVND (reference sequence). The CDR3 runs to 15 residues. The CDR3 loop reads CASSKRGQKYNEQFF. The CDR3 DNA is TGTGCCAGTAGTAAACGAGGACAGAAATACAATGAGCAGTTCTTC. Full variable domain (outside the CDR3, taken from reference TRBV19 and TRBJ2-1): DGGITQSPKYLFRKEGQNVTLSCEQNLNHDAMYWYRQDPGQGLRLIYYSQIVNDFQKGDIAEGYSVSREKKESFPLTVTSAQKNPTAFYLCASSKRGQKYNEQFFGPGTRLTVL.

CDR3 sequence: CASSLAGGIYEQYF. CDR3 in DNA: TGTGCCAGCAGCTTAGCGGGGGGTATTTACGAGCAGTACTTC. The V call is TRBV7-6, the J call TRBJ2-7, with D perhaps TRBD2 (6 bases). This CDR3 spans 14 amino acids. Trimming removed 0 bases at V and 4 bases at J, with 10 bases between. In germline, CDR1 is SGHVS, CDR2 FNYEAQ.

The chain combines TRBV2 with TRBJ1-2, with D maybe TRBD1 (5 bases). The CDR3 is 15 residues long. From germline, CDR1 is SNHLY and CDR2 FYNNEI. The V end was cut by 3 bases, the J end by 6 bases, with 17 bases between. The CDR3 sequence is CASSDQVGGGDGYTF. CDR3 nucleotides: TGTGCCAGCAGTGATCAAGTCGGGGGAGGGGATGGCTACACCTTC.

The V and J genes are TRBV10-3 and TRBJ1-1; D possibly corresponds to TRBD1 (6 bases). Germline V gene data show CDR1 as ENHRY and CDR2 as SYGVKD. The CDR3 runs to 15 residues. V was shortened by 3 bases and J by 4 bases, with 15 bases between the two germline ends. The CDR3 sequence: CAISEPLQGSTEAFF. DNA of the CDR3: TGTGCCATCAGTGAACCGCTTCAGGGGAGCACTGAAGCTTTCTTT.

This CDR3 reads CASSLRGRAQETQYF. The CDR3 DNA reads as TGTGCCAGCAGCTTGAGGGGGAGGGCCCAAGAGACCCAGTACTTC. This sequence joins TRBV5-6 and TRBJ2-5; weak D call: TRBD2 (7 bases). CDR1 SGHDT and CDR2 YYEEEE come from the germline V gene. Trimming removed 1 base at V and 1 base at J, with 11 bases between. There are 15 residues in the CDR3.

The rearrangement links TRBV6-5 to TRBJ2-1, with 9 positions matching TRBD2. The CDR3 covers 16 residues. Germline V CDR1 and CDR2: MNHEY, SVGAGI. V shed 2 bases and J 9 bases; nucleotides not matched to a gene: 11. CDR3 in DNA: TGTGCCAGCAGTTACCCCGCGGGAGGGACTGGTGGTGAGCAGTTCTTC. Its protein is CASSYPAGGTGGEQFF.

The chain links TRBV10-3 to TRBJ1-5, with a possible D match to TRBD1 (5 bases). From germline, CDR1 is ENHRY and CDR2 SYGVKD. This CDR3 is built from 14 residues. Trimming left V 5 bases short and J 1 base short, with 9 bases between. The DNA for the CDR3 is TGTGCCATCAGTCGTCAGGGAAGCAATCAGCCCCAGCATTTT. Protein sequence: CAISRQGSNQPQHF.

This chain links TRBV5-1 with TRBJ2-1, with 7 nucleotides matching TRBD2. Losses at the gene ends were 4 bases for V and 3 bases for J; bases not matched to a gene: 7. The CDR3 totals 15 residues. Germline assignment: CDR1 SGHRS and CDR2 YFSETQ. For the CDR3, the DNA is TGCGCCAGCAGCAGTCTGGGGGGGAACTACAATGAGCAGTTCTTC. It yields the protein CASSSLGGNYNEQFF.